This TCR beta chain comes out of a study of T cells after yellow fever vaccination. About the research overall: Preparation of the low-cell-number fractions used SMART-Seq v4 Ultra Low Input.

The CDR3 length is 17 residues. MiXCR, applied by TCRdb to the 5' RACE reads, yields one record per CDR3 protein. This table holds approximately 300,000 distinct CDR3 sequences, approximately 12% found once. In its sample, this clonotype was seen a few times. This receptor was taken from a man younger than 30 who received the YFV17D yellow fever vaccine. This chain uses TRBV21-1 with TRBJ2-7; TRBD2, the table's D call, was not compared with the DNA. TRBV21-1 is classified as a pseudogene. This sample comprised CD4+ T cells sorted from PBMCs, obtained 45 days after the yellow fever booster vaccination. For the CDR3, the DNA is TGTGCCAGCAGCAGGAGGAGCGGGGCAAGCAACCCCTACGAGCAGTACTTC. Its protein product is CASSRRSGASNPYEQYF.